Below, one TCR beta chain is given with its context. Its antigen is unidentified. Primers included in the PCR were 60 Vbeta and 13 Jbeta primers. Some clones are missing from TCRdb's copy, which holds only in-frame ones; the method was immunoSEQ multiplex PCR. The data contain 150,000 to 200,000 clones, about four fifths of them singletons. The sample is drawn from a study of cytomegalovirus exposure and HLA in healthy donors. Study-wide results and caveats: A later analysis reportedly found that, within productive TCRs, an Asian-associated ancestry cluster had fewer N-insertions than the mean observed across the approximately 660 donors. V- and J-gene trimming of TCR beta was linked (in a later analysis) to a missense DCLRE1C variant. Rates of TCR association differed by HLA locus in a later analysis, with DRB1 highest and HLA-C lowest.

V lost 7 bases to trimming and J lost 4 bases; unmatched junction nucleotides: 14. Per the germline V gene, CDR1 is ENHRY and CDR2 is SYGVKD. This CDR3 is 17 amino acids long. The receptor was isolated from a man aged 30 to 45 in good health and CMV-seropositive. This chain links TRBV10-3 with TRBJ2-3, with 10 bases lining up with TRBD1. The sample taken for sequencing was PBMCs. CDR3 sequence reads: CAITGTGTGAPPDTQYF. The CDR3 DNA is TGTGCCATCACCGGTACCGGGACAGGGGCCCCCCCAGATACGCAGTATTTT.